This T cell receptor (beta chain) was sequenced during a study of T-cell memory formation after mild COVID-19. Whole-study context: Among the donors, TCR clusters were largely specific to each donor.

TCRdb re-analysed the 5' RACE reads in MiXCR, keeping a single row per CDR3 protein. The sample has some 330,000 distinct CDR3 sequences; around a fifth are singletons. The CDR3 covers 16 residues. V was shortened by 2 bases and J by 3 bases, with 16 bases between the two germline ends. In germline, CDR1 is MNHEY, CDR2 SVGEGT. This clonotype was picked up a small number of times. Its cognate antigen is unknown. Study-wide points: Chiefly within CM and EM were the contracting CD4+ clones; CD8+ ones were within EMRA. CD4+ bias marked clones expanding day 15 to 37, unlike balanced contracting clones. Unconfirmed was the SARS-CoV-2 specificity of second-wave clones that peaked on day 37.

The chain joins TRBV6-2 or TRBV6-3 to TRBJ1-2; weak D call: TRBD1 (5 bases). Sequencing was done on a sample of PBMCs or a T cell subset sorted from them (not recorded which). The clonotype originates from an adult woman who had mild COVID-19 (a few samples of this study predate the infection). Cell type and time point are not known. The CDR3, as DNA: TGTGCCAGCAGTTACGGGATCTTGCGACAGCACTATGGCTACACCTTC. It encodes CASSYGILRQHYGYTF.